The rows below give T cell receptor beta chains drawn from one sample of a study of cytomegalovirus exposure and HLA in healthy donors. Repertoires were generated with immunoSEQ multiplex PCR, while TCRdb's copy carries only in-frame clones and drops some. The sample records about 93,000 clones, roughly four fifths being singletons. The sequenced sample was PBMCs. The receptors here all came from a young man in good health and CMV-seronegative. Both conserved end residues are part of each CDR3. A D gene is named only where the DNA matches it firmly. Only some rows state a clone size, as once, few, many or a class for expanded clones.

TRBV5-4	TRBD2	NA	TRBJ2-6	CASSPEPGTRASGANVLTF	TGTGCCAGCAGTCCAGAACCCGGGACTAGGGCTTCTGGGGCCAACGTCCTGACTTTC
TRBV28	NA	NA	TRBJ2-5	CASSGTDRAYQETQYF	TGTGCCAGTTCGGGTACGGACAGAGCGTACCAAGAGACCCAGTACTTC
TRBV6-5	NA	NA	TRBJ1-6	CASSQGLLHF	TGTGCCAGCAGCCAGGGCCTCCTCCACTTT
TRBV27	NA	once	TRBJ2-6	CASSITPGISGANVLTF	TGTGCCAGCAGTATCACACCAGGGATCTCTGGGGCCAACGTCCTGACTTTC
TRBV5-5	NA	once	TRBJ1-5	CASSLGPYSNQPQHF	TGTGCCAGCAGCTTGGGGCCATATAGCAATCAGCCCCAGCATTTT
TRBV28	NA	NA	TRBJ1-4	CASSPTRAAGVRQLFF	TGTGCCAGCAGTCCAACAAGAGCCGCGGGGGTACGACAACTGTTTTTT
TRBV19	TRBD1	once	TRBJ1-2	CASSPNRDRARYGYTF	TGTGCCAGTAGTCCCAACCGGGACAGGGCCCGATATGGCTACACCTTC
TRBV4-1	TRBD2	NA	TRBJ2-1	CASSQDSAGGSYNEQFF	TGCGCCAGCAGCCAAGATTCGGCGGGAGGGTCCTACAATGAGCAGTTCTTC
TRBV5-1	NA	NA	TRBJ2-1	CASSGILGGGEQFF	TGCGCCAGCAGCGGTATTCTAGGGGGTGGCGAGCAGTTCTTC
TRBV14	TRBD1	NA	TRBJ2-1	CASSQPTGTWDNEQFF	TGTGCCAGCAGCCAACCGACAGGGACGTGGGACAATGAGCAGTTCTTC
TRBV7-2	NA	NA	TRBJ1-1	CASVGGDGAFF	TGTGCCAGCGTCGGGGGGGATGGAGCTTTCTTT
TRBV7-2	NA	once	TRBJ2-6	CASSFRGSGANVLTF	TGTGCCAGCAGCTTCAGAGGCTCTGGGGCCAACGTCCTGACTTTC
TRBV7-8	NA	NA	TRBJ2-7	CASSNSSYEQYF	TGTGCCAGCAGCAATAGCTCCTACGAGCAGTACTTC
TRBV4-3	TRBD1	once	TRBJ2-2	CASSQEFLGAGGHTGELFF	TGCGCCAGCAGCCAAGAATTTTTAGGGGCAGGGGGCCACACCGGGGAGCTGTTTTTT
TRBV7-9	NA	NA	TRBJ1-4	CASGGVGDEKLFF	TGTGCCAGCGGAGGGGTAGGAGATGAAAAACTGTTTTTT
TRBV7-9	TRBD1	NA	TRBJ2-7	CASSLGQGLDEQYF	TGTGCCAGCAGCCTGGGACAGGGTCTCGACGAGCAGTACTTC
TRBV7-9	NA	NA	TRBJ2-7	CASSLPGHPYEQYF	TGTGCCAGCAGCTTACCCGGACACCCCTACGAGCAGTACTTC
TRBV27	NA	few	TRBJ1-1	CASSLGGEGWNTEAFF	TGTGCCAGCAGTTTAGGGGGGGAGGGTTGGAACACTGAAGCTTTCTTT
TRBV11-2	NA	NA	TRBJ1-2	CASSFGVNYGYTF	TGTGCCAGCAGCTTCGGAGTGAACTATGGCTACACCTTC
TRBV10-3	NA	once	TRBJ2-3	CAISEGVSGNTDTQYF	TGTGCCATCAGTGAGGGGGTTAGCGGAAACACAGATACGCAGTATTTT
TRBV6-1	NA	few	TRBJ1-1	CALDGDTEAFF	TGTGCCCTCGACGGGGACACTGAAGCTTTCTTT
TRBV9	TRBD1	NA	TRBJ2-6	CASSNHRGENGANVLTF	TGTGCCAGCAGCAATCACAGGGGGGAGAATGGGGCCAACGTCCTGACTTTC
TRBV4-3	NA	few	TRBJ1-4	CASSQARSLRGYEKLFF	TGCGCCAGCAGCCAAGCCCGGAGTCTGCGAGGCTATGAAAAACTGTTTTTT
TRBV18	NA	NA	TRBJ2-1	CASSSTRVSQASYNEQFF	TGTGCCAGCTCATCGACCAGGGTATCCCAAGCGTCCTACAATGAGCAGTTCTTC
TRBV7-3	TRBD2	once	TRBJ2-1	CASSPRGLAGGRNEQFF	TGTGCCAGCAGCCCCCGCGGACTAGCGGGGGGGCGGAATGAGCAGTTCTTC
TRBV7-8	NA	NA	TRBJ1-2	CASSLRGKGFYGYTF	TGTGCCAGCAGCTTAAGGGGGAAGGGCTTCTATGGCTACACCTTC
TRBV5-6	NA	NA	TRBJ1-2	CASSLGGDLVTSYGYTF	TGTGCCAGCAGCTTGGGGGGGGACCTCGTGACCTCGTATGGCTACACCTTC
TRBV4-1	TRBD1	NA	TRBJ1-2	CASSQGGTGLQYGYTF	TGCGCCAGCAGCCAAGGGGGGACAGGGTTGCAGTATGGCTACACCTTC
TRBV9	NA	few	TRBJ2-1	CASSVAGPYNEQFF	TGTGCCAGCAGCGTAGCAGGGCCCTACAATGAGCAGTTCTTC
TRBV4-1	NA	NA	TRBJ2-3	CASSPMTGTDTQYF	TGCGCCAGCAGCCCCATGACAGGCACAGATACGCAGTATTTT
TRBV15	NA	few	TRBJ2-5	CATSRARRTGRTGGRETQYF	TGTGCCACCAGCAGAGCCCGTCGGACAGGGCGAACGGGGGGCAGGGAGACCCAGTACTTC
TRBV7-3	NA	NA	TRBJ2-1	CASSLKPLGRNEQFF	TGTGCCAGCAGCTTAAAGCCCCTAGGGAGGAATGAGCAGTTCTTC
TRBV5-1	NA	NA	TRBJ2-7	CASSIEQGIYEQYF	TGCGCCAGCAGCATCGAACAGGGAATTTACGAGCAGTACTTC
TRBV7-9	TRBD1	NA	TRBJ2-3	CASNTHLRTGFSTDTQYF	TGTGCCAGCAACACCCACTTGAGGACAGGGTTTAGCACAGATACGCAGTATTTT
TRBV27	TRBD1	NA	TRBJ2-1	CASSSRGQGPFF	TGTGCCAGCAGTTCCCGGGGACAGGGTCCGTTCTTC
TRBV29-1	NA	NA	TRBJ1-3	CSVGSGNTIYF	TGCAGCGTCGGTTCAGGAAACACCATATATTTT
TRBV6-1	NA	once	TRBJ2-3	CAGSGTASTDTQYF	TGTGCCGGCAGCGGGACAGCCAGCACAGATACGCAGTATTTT
TRBV9	TRBD1	NA	TRBJ2-7	CASSGTTGTYEQYF	TGTGCCAGCAGCGGGACGACAGGGACCTACGAGCAGTACTTC
TRBV28	TRBD2	NA	TRBJ2-6	CASSSGSGRAGANVLTF	TGTGCCAGCAGTTCAGGTAGCGGGAGGGCTGGGGCCAACGTCCTGACTTTC
TRBV6-5	NA	NA	TRBJ1-2	CASSPLGGSYGYTF	TGTGCCAGCAGTCCCCTCGGGGGTAGCTATGGCTACACCTTC
TRBV21-1	NA	NA	TRBJ1-5	CASSKVPRDRQGGDQPQHF	TGTGCCAGCAGCAAAGTCCCCCGGGACCGCCAGGGAGGGGATCAGCCCCAGCATTTT
TRBV5-8	NA	NA	TRBJ2-7	CASSLKGRVYEQYF	TGTGCCAGCAGCTTGAAGGGCAGGGTCTACGAGCAGTACTTC
TRBV27	NA	NA	TRBJ1-5	CASSFLAGAGNQPQHF	NA
TRBV9	NA	few	TRBJ2-3	CASSALQGVGTDTQYF	TGTGCCAGCAGCGCACTTCAGGGTGTCGGCACAGATACGCAGTATTTT
TRBV11-2	TRBD1	NA	TRBJ1-2	CASSRTGPNYGYTF	TGTGCCAGCAGCCGGACAGGGCCTAATTATGGCTACACCTTC
TRBV9	NA	NA	TRBJ1-2	CASSPRTETSYGYTF	TGTGCCAGCAGCCCGCGGACAGAGACATCCTATGGCTACACCTTC
TRBV4-2	TRBD2	NA	TRBJ2-3	CASSQVAASGVTDTQYF	TGTGCCAGCAGCCAAGTAGCGGCTAGCGGGGTCACAGATACGCAGTATTTT
TRBV29-1	NA	few	TRBJ1-1	CSVEDTGHPNTEAFF	TGCAGCGTTGAGGATACCGGACACCCGAACACTGAAGCTTTCTTT
TRBV4-2	NA	NA	TRBJ2-1	CASSLWGAEDNEQFF	TGTGCCAGCAGCCTCTGGGGAGCGGAGGACAATGAGCAGTTCTTC
TRBV6-1	NA	NA	TRBJ1-2	CASSELGSGVYGYTF	TGTGCCAGCAGTGAACTTGGATCGGGAGTCTATGGCTACACCTTC
TRBV10-2	TRBD1	NA	TRBJ1-2	CASSGTTGGGDYGYTF	TGCGCCAGCAGTGGTACGACAGGGGGTGGGGACTATGGCTACACCTTC
TRBV9	NA	NA	TRBJ2-1	CASSPPGGSSSYNEQFF	TGTGCCAGCAGCCCACCAGGTGGGAGTAGCTCCTACAATGAGCAGTTCTTC
TRBV18	TRBD1	few	TRBJ1-4	CASSPGTANEKLFF	TGTGCCAGCTCGCCCGGGACAGCTAATGAAAAACTGTTTTTT
TRBV7-3	TRBD2	NA	TRBJ2-4	CASSLIGPAGAKNIQYF	TGTGCCAGCAGCTTAATAGGGCCAGCGGGGGCCAAAAACATTCAGTACTTC
TRBV5-5	NA	NA	TRBJ1-1	CASSLYLGAEAFF	TGTGCCAGCAGCTTATATCTGGGGGCGGAAGCTTTCTTT
TRBV25-1	NA	NA	TRBJ2-5	CASSGWTVQETQYF	TGTGCCAGCAGTGGGTGGACAGTACAAGAGACCCAGTACTTC
TRBV6-5	NA	NA	TRBJ2-5	CASIKQGARGETQYF	TGTGCCAGCATTAAACAGGGCGCGAGGGGAGAGACCCAGTACTTC